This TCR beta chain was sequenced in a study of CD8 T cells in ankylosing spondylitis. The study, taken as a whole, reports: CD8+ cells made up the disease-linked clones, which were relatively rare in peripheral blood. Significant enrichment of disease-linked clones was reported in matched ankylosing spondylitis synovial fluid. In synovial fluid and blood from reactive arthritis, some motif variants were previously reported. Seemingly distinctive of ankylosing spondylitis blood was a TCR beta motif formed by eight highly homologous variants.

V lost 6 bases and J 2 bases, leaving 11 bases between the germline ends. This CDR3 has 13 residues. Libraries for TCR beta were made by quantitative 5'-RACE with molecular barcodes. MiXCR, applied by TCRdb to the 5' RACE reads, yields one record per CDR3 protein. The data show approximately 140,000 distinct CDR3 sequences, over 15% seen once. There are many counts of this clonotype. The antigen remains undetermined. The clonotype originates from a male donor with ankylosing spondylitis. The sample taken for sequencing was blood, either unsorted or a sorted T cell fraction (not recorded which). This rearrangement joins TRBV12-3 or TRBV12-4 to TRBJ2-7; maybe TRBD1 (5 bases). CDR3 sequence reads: CASSGQGTYEQYF. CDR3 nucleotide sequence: TGTGCCAGCAGCGGACAAGGAACCTACGAGCAGTACTTC.